This T cell receptor (beta chain) was identified in a study of neurological immune-mediated disorders. Across the whole study: Of about 35 multiple sclerosis patients, approximately 31 were relapsing-remitting and 3 secondary progressive.

The cells used in sorted libraries, CD4+ or CD8+ T cells, numbered about a million. By 5'RACE with 10-nucleotide random UMIs, the cDNA was made. MiXCR, applied by TCRdb to the 5' RACE reads, yields one record per CDR3 protein. This table holds over 45,000 distinct CDR3 sequences, more than 5% found once. CDR1 is LNHNV and CDR2 is YYDKDF in the germline V gene (reference sequence). Trimming took 1 base from V and 5 from J, leaving 10 bases between them. This CDR3 has 14 amino acids. This clonotype was seen repeatedly, ten times or more. The specimen was CD4+ T cells from blood. The chain has TRBV15 and TRBJ2-3, with a possible D match to TRBD2 (6 bases). The sequence derives from a woman aged 18-29 years with multiple sclerosis. The DNA of the CDR3 is TGTGCCACCAGCAGAGGGGAAGCGGGAGATACGCAGTATTTT. This gives the protein CATSRGEAGDTQYF.